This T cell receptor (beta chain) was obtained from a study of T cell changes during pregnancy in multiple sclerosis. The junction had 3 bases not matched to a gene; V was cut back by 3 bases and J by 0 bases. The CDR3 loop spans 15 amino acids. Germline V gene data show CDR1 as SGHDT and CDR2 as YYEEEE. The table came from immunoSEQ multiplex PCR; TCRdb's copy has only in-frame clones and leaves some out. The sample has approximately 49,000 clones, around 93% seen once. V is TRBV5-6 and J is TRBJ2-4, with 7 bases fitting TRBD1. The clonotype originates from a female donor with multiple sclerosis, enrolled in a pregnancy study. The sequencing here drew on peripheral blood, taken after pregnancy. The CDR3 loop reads CASSWTGLAKNIQYF. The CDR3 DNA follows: TGTGCCAGCAGCTGGACAGGACTAGCCAAAAACATTCAGTACTTC.